This T cell receptor (beta chain) originates from a study of blood T cells in healthy people across ages (dated by TCRdb to 2013 to 2016). Concerning the study at large: In model experiments, template switching captured roughly one uniquely barcoded TCR beta cDNA molecule for every two T cells. To track age-related changes in TCR beta repertoire diversity, the study relied on deep sequencing normalized with unique cDNA molecular identifiers. The donors were divided into four age groups: young (average approximately 16 years), middle-aged (over 35), aged (approximately 62) and long-lived (about 84). To avoid experimental bias, donors of different ages were spread randomly across the sequencing lanes. The study analyzed two additional independent replicas of 1 million unique cDNA reads from the same blood draw for two donors, one aged 18 to 29 and one aged 80 or older.

The paper as a whole reports these results and caveats: Donor CMV infection status was unknown, potentially confounding age-related changes in expanded clonotypes. As age increased, observed TCR beta diversity per million T cells dropped in a roughly linear way, and a significant reduction was already evident by age 40. The percentage of naive T cells measured by flow cytometry correlated strongly with observed TCR beta diversity. Estimates of total diversity based on one million sequenced T cells were regarded as lower bounds and as underestimates. Compared with the aged group, more naive CD4+ T cells, fewer expanded clones and increased TCR diversity were shown by the long-lived group, suggesting age selection. Because profiling used bulk unsorted PBMCs, naive and antigen-experienced compartments could not be compared conclusively.

The donors were 40 or so Caucasian individuals from Russia, aged 6 to 90 years, who were systemically healthy. Each donor gave ten milliliters of peripheral blood, collected into EDTA-treated Vacutainer tubes. Ficoll-Paque density-gradient centrifugation was used to isolate PBMCs, with at least 7 million per sample. Trizol reagent was used to extract total RNA from the PBMCs, yielding at least 5.5 micrograms per sample. For every donor, flow cytometry on a PBMC aliquot measured the percentage of naive CD45RAhigh/CD27high T cells. In regard to this clonotype: There is no known antigen for this receptor. No base quality values were provided; no much bigger clone lies one nucleotide off.

From its cysteine to its phenylalanine, the CDR3 spans 16 amino acids. This entry keeps only the CDR3 DNA: 48 bases, framed from base 1. From the germline V gene, CDR1 is SGHTA and CDR2 is FQGTGA. Trimming takes 3 bases off V and 9 bases off J; junction bases not matched to a gene: 16. Receptor amplification or capture employed 5' RACE. Sequencing relied on an Illumina HiSeq 2500. A second PCR of roughly 6 to 12 cycles was run with a J-beta primer mix and a sample-barcoded 5' primer. Each TCR beta cDNA molecule received a unique molecular identifier from a template-switch 5' adaptor carrying 12 random nucleotides. Each sample yielded at least 3 million CDR3-containing paired-end reads. The Mint cDNA synthesis kit, primed by a TRBC-specific oligonucleotide, was used to synthesize first-strand cDNA from all RNA. After uracil-DNA glycosylase treatment, a first 18-cycle PCR used universal primers M1SS and BC2_uni_R on all cDNA. The authors' analysis ran thus. For normalization, 1 million high-quality reads were randomly selected from each sample, with every read carrying a distinct molecular identifier. Instead of being binned into consensus sequences, reads that shared molecular identifiers were thrown out. MiTCR, set to a Q25 quality threshold and the strictest error-elimination algorithm, was used for CDR3 identification, clonotype clustering and error correction. A nonparametric unseen species model using Euler transformation provided a lower-bound estimate of total TCR beta diversity. TCRdb redid the processing of the public reads, applying fastp at Q25 and MiXCR, and retained in-frame beta chains. Every distinct CDR3 protein forms one entry, paired with its most common genes and DNA. These V and J calls are TCRdb output, not the study's own analysis. The table for this sample lists about 1.8 million distinct CDR3 sequences; about 50% of them were counted only once. Clones ranked in the top ten supply over 2% of the sample.

The sample consisted of blood. The sequence was collected from a woman aged 40 to 49 in good health. The chain employs TRBV7-3 and TRBJ1-2; 7 bases in between match TRBD1. The CDR3 region: CASSFYRQGELTRYTF. Read as DNA, the sequence is TGTGCCAGCAGCTTTTATCGACAGGGAGAGTTGACTCGCTACACCTTC. Beyond the CDR3, the reference TRBV7-3 and TRBJ1-2 genes provide the residues; the full variable domain reads: GAGVSQTPSNKVTEKGKYVELRCDPISGHTALYWYRQSLGQGPEFLIYFQGTGAADDSGLPNDRFFAVRPEGSVSTLKIQRTERGDSAVYLCASSFYRQGELTRYTFGSGTRLTVV.